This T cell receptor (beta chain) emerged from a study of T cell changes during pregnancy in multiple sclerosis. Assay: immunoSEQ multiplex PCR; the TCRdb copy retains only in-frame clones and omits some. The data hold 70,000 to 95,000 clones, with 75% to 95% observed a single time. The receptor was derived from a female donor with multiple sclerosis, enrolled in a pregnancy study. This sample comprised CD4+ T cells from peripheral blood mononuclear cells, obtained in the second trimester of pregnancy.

The CDR3 region has the DNA TGTGCCAGCAGTAGGAAGGCTAGCTCCTACGAGCAGTACTTC. Amino acids: CASSRKASSYEQYF. The chain links TRBV2 to TRBJ2-7; D is ambiguous. This CDR3 comprises 14 residues. Germline loops: CDR1 SNHLY, CDR2 FYNNEI. V lost 5 bases and J 0 bases, leaving 11 bases between the germline ends.